This entry lists 14 T cell receptor beta chains sequenced from one sample in a study of read filtering for tumor transcriptome and immune sequencing. The library was built from roughly 400 ng RNA with molecular barcoded adaptors for alpha/delta and beta/gamma chains. TCRdb re-derived calls from the reads in MiXCR, one entry per CDR3 protein. The sample holds over 50,000 distinct CDR3 sequences, around 21% seen once. The material sequenced was a population of CD138-negative cells sorted from bone marrow. The receptors shown here come from a donor aged 40 or over with multiple myeloma.

There are many counts of this clonotype. This chain links TRBV3-1 with TRBJ2-3; unclear D gene. Trimming took 6 bases from V and 0 from J, leaving 16 bases between them. The CDR3 has 16 amino acids. Germline V gene data show CDR1 as LGHDT and CDR2 as YNNKEL (reference sequence). The CDR3 reads CASSRSIYGSTDTQYF. As DNA, the CDR3 is TGTGCCAGCAGTCGAAGTATTTACGGGAGCACAGATACGCAGTATTTT.

This clonotype was counted ten times or more. CDR3 amino acids: CASSLNQGAGQETQYF. The DNA for the CDR3 is TGTGCCAGCAGCTTAAACCAGGGGGCAGGCCAAGAGACCCAGTACTTC. This sequence joins TRBV7-3 and TRBJ2-5; 8 positions agree with TRBD1. The CDR3 runs to 16 residues. J was trimmed by 1 base and V by 1 base; bases with no gene match: 5. Germline CDR1 reads SGHTA; CDR2 reads FQGTGA.

This clonotype has just a few counts. The chain combines TRBV5-1 with TRBJ2-1; D may be TRBD2 (5 bases). V dropped 5 bases and J dropped 1 base, with 7 bases sitting between them. Per the germline V gene, CDR1 is SGHRS and CDR2 is YFSETQ. The CDR3 runs 13 residues. CDR3 in amino acids: CASSERSYNEQFF. For the CDR3, the DNA is TGCGCCAGCAGTGAGCGGTCCTACAATGAGCAGTTCTTC.

This clonotype was picked up many times. The rearrangement joins TRBV4-1 to TRBJ2-7; 7 positions agree with TRBD1. CDR3 size: 13 residues. V lost 7 bases to trimming and J lost 0 bases; unmatched junction nucleotides: 3. Looked up from germline, CDR1 is MGHRA and CDR2 is YSYEKL. The CDR3 sequence is CASKDRNSYEQYF. The CDR3 DNA is TGCGCCAGCAAGGACAGGAACTCCTACGAGCAGTACTTC.

Many counts were recorded for this clonotype. V and J are TRBV29-1 and TRBJ2-1, with 7 bases that match TRBD2. The CDR3 is made up of 13 amino acids. V lost 8 bases, J lost 0 bases, and 4 bases stayed unmatched. Germline assignment: CDR1 SQVTM and CDR2 ANQGSEA. This CDR3 reads CSSERGSYNEQFF. The CDR3 region has the DNA TGCAGCTCCGAGCGGGGCTCCTACAATGAGCAGTTCTTC.

This clonotype was observed many times. The chain joins TRBV29-1 to TRBJ2-6, with TRBD1 identical over 9 bases. V shed 6 bases, J shed 1 base, and the junction held 7 bases outside the gene matches. The CDR3 consists of 16 residues. CDR1 SQVTM and CDR2 ANQGSEA come from the germline V gene. The CDR3 here is CSVSTGGLSGANVLTF. The CDR3 nucleotides are TGCAGCGTGTCGACAGGGGGTCTATCTGGGGCCAACGTCCTGACTTTC.

Concerning this clonotype: A read error may explain this, as a much larger clone is one base away. The gene calls are TRBV7-3 and TRBJ2-3, with D perhaps TRBD1 (6 bases). The J call may not be correct, given that the DNA end is closer to TRBJ1-5. Germline CDR1 SGHTA, CDR2 FQGTGA. The CDR3 consists of 14 residues. The DNA for the CDR3 is TGTGCCAGCAGCTCCGGGGGGGGCGGAGATACGCAGCATTTT. Encoded protein: CASSSGGGGDTQHF.

This clonotype came up a few times. This could be a read error, since a much larger clone is one nucleotide away. The V and J genes are TRBV20-1 and TRBJ1-5; D perhaps matches TRBD1 (5 bases). The CDR3 covers 14 residues. In germline, CDR1 is DFQATT, CDR2 SNEGSKA (reference sequence). The CDR3 loop reads CSAPPQAGDQPLHF. CDR3 bases: TGCAGTGCTCCTCCACAGGCCGGGGATCAGCCCCTGCATTTT.

The CDR3 region is CASSIAGPYTDTQYF. The CDR3 nucleotides are TGTGCCAGTAGTATAGCGGGGCCTTACACAGATACGCAGTATTTT. The chain links TRBV19 to TRBJ2-3; perhaps D is TRBD1 or TRBD2 (5 bases each). The CDR3 covers 15 residues. Germline V gene lookup returns CDR1 LNHDA and CDR2 SQIVND (reference sequence). Trimming took 1 base from V and 2 from J, leaving 10 bases between them.

In its sample, this clonotype was seen many times. The chain joins TRBV20-1 to TRBJ2-3; TRBD2 might be the D (5 bases). The CDR3 length is 17 residues. Germline CDR1 reads DFQATT; CDR2 reads SNEGSKA (reference sequence). With 6 bases removed from V and 6 bases from J, the gap between germline ends came to 28 bases. The CDR3 loop reads CSARNLSSSGLGDTQYF. CDR3 bases: TGCAGTGCCAGAAACCTGTCTTCCAGCGGACTGGGGGATACGCAGTATTTT.

This clonotype appeared a few times. The CDR3 ends on some other residue instead of the conserved phenylalanine or tryptophan, so this is likely a read error. The chain has TRBV7-9 and TRBJ1-5; the match to TRBD1 covers 11 bases. V shed 3 bases and J 7 bases; nucleotides not matched to a gene: 2. The CDR3 sequence is 14 residues long. From germline, CDR1 is SEHNR and CDR2 FQNEAQ (reference sequence). CDR3 nucleotide sequence: TGTGCCAGCAGCTTTGGGACAGGGGGACAGCCCCAGCATCTT. Its protein is CASSFGTGGQPQHL.

In this sample, this clonotype turned up many times. The chain joins TRBV7-2 to TRBJ2-5; 14 positions match TRBD2. V was pared by 5 bases and J by 4 bases, with 9 bases of the junction left unmatched. Per the germline V gene, CDR1 is SGHTA and CDR2 is FQGNSA. The CDR3 spans 17 residues. The CDR3 DNA reads TGTGCCAGCAGCCCGGGGACTAGCGGGAGAGTGATAGAGACCCAGTACTTC. Its protein is CASSPGTSGRVIETQYF.

This clonotype has a count of ten or more. V and J are TRBV5-1 and TRBJ2-7; D gene ambiguous. There are 13 residues in the CDR3. V shed 1 base and J shed 3 bases, with 8 bases lying between them. Germline V gives CDR1 SGHRS, CDR2 YFSETQ. The CDR3 sequence: CASSLSRNYEQYF. CDR3 DNA sequence: TGCGCCAGCAGCTTGTCGCGGAACTACGAGCAGTACTTC.

V is TRBV7-2 and J is TRBJ2-7, with D unclear. Per the germline V gene, CDR1 is SGHTA and CDR2 is FQGNSA. V gave up 3 bases and J gave up 0 bases, with 12 bases separating them. This CDR3 is 15 amino acids long. Here the CDR3 DNA reads TGTGCCAGCAGCTTGACGGTTTATCTCTCCTACGAGCAGTACTTC. It specifies CASSLTVYLSYEQYF.